The clone carrying this T cell receptor (beta chain) was counted a few times. The antigen remains unidentified. The sample is drawn from a study of beta chain features in type 1 diabetes. Regarding the study as a whole: Shorter TCRB CDR3s, moderately but significantly so, marked every one of the four CD4+ subsets in Type 1 diabetes patients.

Reverse transcribing all isolated RNA meant expressed TCRB transcripts were sequenced. This table comes from immunoSEQ multiplex PCR, and its TCRdb copy is limited to in-frame clones, with some not included. The sample records some 190,000 clones, 6% to 9% being singletons. The CDR3 has 14 residues. V shed 0 bases, J shed 7 bases, and the junction held 5 bases outside the gene matches. The germline V gene has CDR1 SGDLS and CDR2 YYNGEE. The specimen was central memory CD4+ T cells from blood. This TCR was sampled from a man aged 18 to 30 with type 1 diabetes. The chain joins TRBV9 to TRBJ2-7, with 9 nucleotides matching TRBD1. DNA of the CDR3: TGTGCCAGCAGCGTAGAAGGGACAGGGAAGGAGCAGTACTTC. This translates into CASSVEGTGKEQYF.